This TCR beta chain is drawn from a study of T-cell memory formation after mild COVID-19. Study-level background: TCR clusters mostly belonged to single donors. Study-level results: Whether second-wave clones peaking at day 37 were SARS-CoV-2 specific went unconfirmed.

TCRdb processed the 5' RACE reads anew with MiXCR; each CDR3 protein has one entry. The table lists 250,000 to 350,000 distinct CDR3 sequences, around an eighth of them singletons. With respect to this clonotype: As yet, its antigen is unknown.

From germline, CDR1 is ENHRY and CDR2 SYGVKD. V was cut by 6 bases and J by 7 bases, with 22 bases left in between. CDR3 length: 16 residues. The chain is built from TRBV10-3 and TRBJ2-4; the D gene could be TRBD1 or TRBD2 (5 bases each). The receptor's source is a man between 18 and 29 years old who had mild COVID-19 (a few samples of this study predate the infection). Cell type and time point are not known. The sequencing input was PBMCs or a T cell subset sorted from them (not recorded which). CDR3 DNA sequence: TGTGCCATCAGCCAAATTTCTTCGGGACCTTTGAACATTCAGTACTTC. This sequence encodes CAISQISSGPLNIQYF.